These T cell receptor beta chains were read from a single sample in a study of blood T cells in healthy people across ages. In TCRdb, the 5' RACE reads were re-called with MiXCR into one record per CDR3 protein. The sample consists of 730,000 or so distinct CDR3 sequences, about 43% of them appearing once. The sample was blood. These receptors were taken from a man aged 80 or over in good health. Both conserved end residues are part of each CDR3. The D gene is left open where the match is weak. Clone size, where shown, is once, few, many, or a class for clones that have expanded.

d_call	v_call	clone_size	j_call	cdr3_aa	cdr3_nt
NA	TRBV28	NA	TRBJ2-1	CASSPNSNEQFF	TGTGCCAGCAGTCCCAACAGCAATGAGCAGTTCTTC
NA	TRBV29-1	many	TRBJ2-1	CSVALTNRAPYNEQFF	TGCAGCGTAGCACTCACCAACAGGGCCCCCTACAATGAGCAGTTCTTC
NA	TRBV12-3/TRBV12-4	NA	TRBJ1-4	CASSFRGKGHEKLFF	TGTGCCAGCAGTTTTAGGGGCAAGGGTCATGAAAAACTGTTTTTT
TRBD2	TRBV27	NA	TRBJ2-1	CASSLRTSPGNEQFF	TGTGCCAGCAGTCTTCGGACTAGCCCCGGCAATGAGCAGTTCTTC
NA	TRBV10-1	NA	TRBJ2-2	CASSDSGTPNTGELFF	TGCGCCAGCAGTGACTCCGGGACTCCGAACACCGGGGAGCTGTTTTTT
NA	TRBV7-2	few	TRBJ1-4	CASSLAGEEKLFF	TGTGCCAGCAGCTTAGCGGGGGAAGAAAAACTGTTTTTT
NA	TRBV6-5	NA	TRBJ1-2	CASSYAMNRVRYTF	TGTGCCAGCAGTTACGCGATGAACAGGGTGCGCTACACCTTC
TRBD2	TRBV7-8	NA	TRBJ2-1	CASSLIAGVYNEQFF	TGTGCCAGCAGCTTAATCGCGGGAGTCTACAATGAGCAGTTCTTC
NA	TRBV7-2	NA	TRBJ2-1	CASSLGRNGYNEQFF	TGTGCCAGCAGCTTAGGCCGCAATGGTTACAATGAGCAGTTCTTC
TRBD1	TRBV6-1	NA	TRBJ2-7	CASSENRGLFEQYF	TGTGCCAGCAGTGAAAACAGGGGGCTTTTCGAGCAGTACTTC
NA	TRBV4-3	many	TRBJ2-1	CASSQEPRAGEQFF	TGCGCCAGCAGCCAAGAGCCCAGGGCGGGTGAGCAGTTCTTC
TRBD2	TRBV12-3/TRBV12-4	few	TRBJ2-1	CASSLGTSANNEQFF	TGTGCCAGCAGTTTAGGGACTAGCGCGAACAATGAGCAGTTCTTC
TRBD1	TRBV20-1	NA	TRBJ1-1	CSASSGTGAPEAFF	TGCAGTGCTAGCTCCGGGACAGGCGCTCCTGAAGCTTTCTTT
NA	TRBV12-3/TRBV12-4	NA	TRBJ2-3	CASSMLTTDTQYF	TGTGCCAGCAGTATGCTGACCACAGATACGCAGTATTTT
TRBD2	TRBV5-5	few	TRBJ2-3	CASSGSGSLSDTQYF	TGTGCCAGCAGCGGTAGCGGGTCCCTATCAGATACGCAGTATTTT
TRBD1	TRBV11-3	NA	TRBJ1-6	CASSSRTGFVNSPLHF	TGTGCCAGCAGCTCCCGGACAGGTTTCGTGAATTCACCCCTCCACTTT
NA	TRBV30	NA	TRBJ1-1	CAWSRDTPGTEAFF	TGTGCCTGGAGCCGGGACACCCCGGGCACTGAAGCTTTCTTT
TRBD1	TRBV29-1	NA	TRBJ1-3	CSVEGEGQRRNTIYF	TGCAGCGTTGAAGGAGAGGGACAGAGAAGAAACACCATATATTTT
TRBD1	TRBV6-5	few	TRBJ2-1	CASSYQGGGTGEQFF	TGTGCCAGCAGTTACCAAGGGGGCGGAACGGGTGAGCAGTTCTTC
NA	TRBV12-3/TRBV12-4	NA	TRBJ2-3	CASSHRDGPGGTQYF	TGTGCCAGCAGTCACCGGGACGGGCCCGGGGGTACGCAGTATTTT
TRBD2	TRBV29-1	few	TRBJ2-7	CGAKTSRTGHEQYF	TGCGGCGCCAAGACTAGCCGCACGGGCCACGAGCAGTACTTC
NA	TRBV20-1	NA	TRBJ2-3	CSANGREGRDTQYF	TGCAGTGCAAACGGACGAGAGGGGAGAGATACGCAGTATTTT
TRBD1	TRBV7-9	NA	TRBJ2-3	CASSLGTGTVTDTQYF	TGTGCCAGCAGCTTAGGAACCGGGACAGTGACAGATACGCAGTATTTT
NA	TRBV9	NA	TRBJ1-6	CASSGTGNNSPLHF	TGTGCCAGCAGCGGGACGGGTAATAATTCACCCCTCCACTTT
TRBD1	TRBV10-3	few	TRBJ1-2	CAIRGDRGVYGYTF	TGTGCCATCAGAGGTGACAGGGGCGTCTATGGCTACACCTTC
TRBD2	TRBV20-1	NA	TRBJ2-7	CSSKREGPSEQYF	TGCAGTTCCAAGCGGGAGGGCCCCAGCGAGCAGTACTTC
NA	TRBV15	NA	TRBJ2-3	CATSPGDTQYF	TGTGCCACCAGTCCCGGAGATACGCAGTATTTT